This TCR beta chain was recovered during a study of blood T cells in healthy people across ages. Collection of ten milliliters of peripheral blood was performed for each donor. Germline V CDR1 and CDR2: SGHRS, YFSETQ. The CDR3 extends over 15 amino acids. Between the trimmed V and J ends, which lost 0 bases and 6 bases, there was a span of 15 bases. Together with a sample-barcoded 5' primer, a J-beta primer mix was included in a second PCR lasting about 7 to 11 cycles. Every sample gave at least 2.5 million paired-end reads containing CDR3. TCRdb analysed the 5' RACE reads with MiXCR anew, one entry per CDR3 protein. The profile shows hundreds of thousands of distinct CDR3 sequences, about 30% of them singletons.

J is TRBJ2-5 and V is TRBV5-1; D unclear. The TCR sequence derives from a woman of 80 years or more in good health. Sequencing used blood. CDR3 bases: TGCGCCAGCAGCTTGGGGCCGAAAAAGTTGAAGACCCAGTACTTC. Translating it yields CASSLGPKKLKTQYF.